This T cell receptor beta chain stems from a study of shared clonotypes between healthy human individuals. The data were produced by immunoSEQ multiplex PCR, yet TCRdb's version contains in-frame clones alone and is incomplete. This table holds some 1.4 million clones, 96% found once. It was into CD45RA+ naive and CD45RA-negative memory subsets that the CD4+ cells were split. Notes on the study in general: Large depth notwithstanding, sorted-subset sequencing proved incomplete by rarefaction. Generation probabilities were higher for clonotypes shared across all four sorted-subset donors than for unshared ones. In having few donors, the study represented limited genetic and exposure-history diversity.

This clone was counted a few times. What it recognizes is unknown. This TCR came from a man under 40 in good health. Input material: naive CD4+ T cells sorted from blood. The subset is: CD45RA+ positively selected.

This CDR3 reads CASRGQGNYGYTF. The DNA of the CDR3 is TGTGCCAGCAGAGGACAGGGGAACTATGGCTACACCTTC. V usage is TRBV6-1 and J usage is TRBJ1-2; 9 bases map to TRBD1. The J segment lost 2 bases and the V segment lost 6 bases, leaving 1 base of the junction unmatched. Germline V CDR1 and CDR2: MNHNS, SASEGT. The CDR3 runs 13 residues.